This T cell receptor beta chain came from a study of shared clonotypes between healthy human individuals. The CDR3 is 17 residues long. Germline trimming cut 7 bases from V and 5 bases from J; bases unmatched to any gene: 14. CDR1 SQVTM and CDR2 ANQGSEA come from the germline V gene. Using ten immunoSEQ deep assay plates, investigators sequenced unsorted PBMC DNA. Some clones are missing from TCRdb's copy, which holds only in-frame ones; the method was immunoSEQ multiplex PCR. The sample comprises 400,000 to 500,000 clones, around 79% of which are singletons, and approximately 12% rests with the top ten.

The chain couples TRBV29-1 to TRBJ2-2, with 12 bases fitting TRBD2. This TCR was recovered from a woman aged 40 to 50 in good health. Some clones in this sample may be carry-over from other donors' samples. Sequenced: PBMCs. The CDR3 nucleotides are TGCAGCGCCGGAGGGGCTAGCGGGAGGGGATGGACCGGGGAGCTGTTTTTT. This translates into CSAGGASGRGWTGELFF.